This TCR beta chain was sequenced for a study of Ad26.COV2.S vaccination and SARS-CoV-2 variants. The CDR3 loop spans 12 amino acids. CDR1 and CDR2 (germline): KGHDR, SFDVKD. Trimming pared 4 bases from V and 5 bases from J, leaving 5 bases between. Stated treatment: about 20 received Ad26.COV2.S at low or high dose, single or two shots; about 5 received placebo; per-sample allocation not given. Vaccine and placebo recipients were sampled on day 63 after the first injection. Profiled with immunoSEQ multiplex PCR; TCRdb holds only in-frame clones, not every one. This table holds roughly 400,000 clones, 92% found once.

Here the sequenced sample was peripheral blood, taken in a trial of Ad26.COV2.S vaccine versus placebo. This sequence was found in a person between 18 and 65 years old who received the Ad26.COV2.S COVID-19 vaccine or a placebo. The rearrangement links TRBV24-1 to TRBJ2-1, with D unresolved. DNA for the CDR3: TGTGCCACCAGTGACATAAACAATGAGCAGTTCTTC. Its protein product is CATSDINNEQFF.